This T cell receptor (beta chain) was sequenced for a study of blood T cells in healthy people across ages. On this clonotype itself: Its target is not known.

This CDR3 is built from 12 residues. Trimming removed 0 bases from V and 7 bases from J, with 1 base in between. Germline-derived CDR1 and CDR2 are LGHDT and YNNKEL (reference sequence). Next came a second PCR, run for 7 to 11 cycles, which used a sample-barcoded 5' primer along with a J-beta primer mix. There were at least 2.5 million CDR3-containing paired-end reads obtained from each sample. TCRdb processed the 5' RACE reads anew with MiXCR; each CDR3 protein has one entry. The data contain about 1,500,000 distinct CDR3 sequences, 40% to 50% of them seen just once; the ten biggest clones take up 7.9%. Findings and limits, study-wide: With age, beta diversity per million T cells declined roughly linearly, significantly by 40.

This receptor was taken from a woman aged 18-35 years in good health. The sequencing sample was made of blood. The genes are TRBV3-1 and TRBJ1-6; D remains unclear. This chain's CDR3 is CASSQENSPLHF. CDR3 nucleotides: TGTGCCAGCAGCCAAGAGAATTCACCCCTCCACTTT. Filled out from reference TRBV3-1 and TRBJ1-6, the complete variable domain reads DTAVSQTPKYLVTQMGNDKSIKCEQNLGHDTMYWYKQDSKKFLKIMFSYNNKELIINETVPNRFSPKSPDKAHLNLHINSLELGDSAVYFCASSQENSPLHFGNGTRLTVT.